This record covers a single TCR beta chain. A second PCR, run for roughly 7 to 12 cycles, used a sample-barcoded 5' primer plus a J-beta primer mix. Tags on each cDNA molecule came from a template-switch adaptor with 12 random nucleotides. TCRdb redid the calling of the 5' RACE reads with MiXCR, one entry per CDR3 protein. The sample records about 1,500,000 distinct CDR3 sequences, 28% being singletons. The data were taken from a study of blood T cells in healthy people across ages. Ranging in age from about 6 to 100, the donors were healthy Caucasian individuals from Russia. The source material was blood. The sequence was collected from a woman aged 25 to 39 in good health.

CDR3 residues: CASSDDYTSGAVSQETQYF. CDR3 coding DNA: TGTGCCAGCAGTGACGACTATACTAGCGGGGCCGTATCGCAAGAGACCCAGTACTTC. The rearrangement joins TRBV2 to TRBJ2-5; 10 bases fit TRBD2. Germline lookup yields CDR1 SNHLY and CDR2 FYNNEI. Trimming took 3 bases from V and 2 from J; bases not matched to a gene: 15. The CDR3 length is 19 residues.